This entry describes one TCR beta chain. Its matching antigen is unknown. V shed 2 bases and J shed 11 bases, with 12 bases lying between them. The CDR3 length is 12 residues. Germline V gene lookup returns CDR1 MDHEN and CDR2 SYDVKM. This entry is derived from a study of T cell repertoires in cytomegalovirus infection. Study as a whole: Indications came from public TCR beta signatures; they pointed to CMV infection and to a matching HLA type. The study's findings and limits: HLA-C-restricted CMV-specific TCR beta clonotypes prevailed in the ex vivo response. Summed frequency of shared TCR beta families picked out CMV carriers who also had the relevant HLA.

TCRdb analysed the reads with MiXCR anew, one entry per CDR3 protein. The data show about 740,000 distinct CDR3 sequences, with 35% to 45% seen just once and around 2.6% held by the top ten. The TCR comes from a human donor in good health (CMV status not recorded). Some clones in this sample may be carry-over from other donors' samples. Sample: PBMCs. This chain uses TRBV28 with TRBJ1-1; D gene ambiguous. CDR3 bases: TGTGCCAGCAGTTTAATGGGGTTGGCGGCTTTCTTT. Its translation: CASSLMGLAAFF.